These 27 T cell receptor beta chains were sequenced from one sample in a study of T cell repertoires in cytomegalovirus infection. TCRdb passed the reads through MiXCR, listing each CDR3 protein once. The table shows approximately 110,000 distinct CDR3 sequences, with 10% occurring only once. These TCRs are of unknown antigen specificity. Material for sequencing was PBMCs, sequenced either directly or after in vitro stimulation (not recorded which). These receptors were taken from a human donor in good health (CMV status not recorded). Some clones in this sample may be carry-over from other donors' samples.

This clonotype was recorded at least ten times. V usage is TRBV7-2 and J usage is TRBJ2-3, with 7 bases identical to TRBD1. This CDR3 region has 14 residues. Germline trimming cut 11 bases from V and 2 bases from J; bases unmatched to any gene: 10. Per germline, CDR1 SGHTA and CDR2 FQGNSA. CDR3 amino acids: CAGMNRGHTDTQYF. CDR3 DNA: TGTGCCGGAATGAACAGGGGACACACAGATACGCAGTATTTT.

The table lists this clonotype with many counts. This rearrangement joins TRBV6-5 to TRBJ1-1, with D possibly TRBD1 on 5 matching bases. CDR3 length: 14 residues. Trimming stripped 2 bases from V and 2 bases from J, with 9 bases between. Germline V gene lookup returns CDR1 MNHEY and CDR2 SVGAGI. The chain's CDR3 is CASSYGTVNTEAFF. The CDR3 region has the DNA TGTGCCAGCAGTTACGGGACGGTAAACACTGAAGCTTTCTTT.

The chain links TRBV18 to TRBJ1-1; 7 nucleotides line up with TRBD1. With V trimmed by 6 bases and J by 8 bases, 6 bases remained unmatched. CDR1 and CDR2 (germline): KGHSH, LQKENI. The CDR3 covers 12 residues. The CDR3 reads CASSNTGDEAFF. CDR3 nucleotide sequence: TGTGCCAGCTCGAACACAGGGGACGAAGCTTTCTTT.

This clonotype was seen only a few times. J is TRBJ1-2 and V is TRBV19, with D hard to call. Germline lookup yields CDR1 LNHDA and CDR2 SQIVND (reference sequence). The CDR3 contains 8 residues. This chain's CDR3 is CVFYGYTF. In nucleotides, the CDR3 is TGTGTATTCTATGGCTACACCTTC. The whole variable domain, remainder taken from reference TRBV19 and TRBJ1-2, is DGGITQSPKYLFRKEGQNVTLSCEQNLNHDAMYWYRQDPGQGLRLIYYSQIVNDFQKGDIAEGYSVSREKKESFPLTVTSAQKNPTAFYLCVFYGYTFGSGTRLTVV.

This clonotype was detected ten times or more. The chain employs TRBV7-6 and TRBJ2-1, with D perhaps matching TRBD2 (6 bases). This CDR3 spans 14 amino acids. V was clipped by 2 bases and J by 8 bases, with 13 bases between them. CDR1 is SGHVS, CDR2 FNYEAQ, per germline. CDR3 DNA sequence: TGTGCCAGCAGCTTAATGCTAGCTAGCGATGAGCAGTTCTTC. Amino acid sequence: CASSLMLASDEQFF.

This clonotype came up many times. The DNA for the CDR3 is TGTGCCATCAGTGCAGTGGAGGGGAGCAATCAGCCCCAGCATTTT. Protein sequence: CAISAVEGSNQPQHF. The V gene is TRBV10-3, the J gene TRBJ1-5; a weak D match, TRBD1 (5 bases). CDR1 and CDR2 (germline): ENHRY, SYGVKD. Trimming removed 4 bases from V and 1 base from J, with 11 bases in between. The CDR3 contains 15 residues.

V usage is TRBV20-1 and J usage is TRBJ2-2; 7 bases match TRBD1. CDR1 is DFQATT, CDR2 SNEGSKA, per germline (reference sequence). Germline trimming cut 6 bases from V and 3 bases from J; bases unmatched to any gene: 10. CDR3 length: 15 residues. The CDR3 region has the DNA TGCAGTGCGAGAAAGACAGGGACGTACACCGGGGAGCTGTTTTTT. This sequence encodes CSARKTGTYTGELFF.

This clonotype appeared a few times. V usage is TRBV7-9 and J usage is TRBJ2-3; 9 positions agree with TRBD2. The trim removed 7 bases at V and 11 bases at J, leaving 4 bases unmatched. Germline V CDR1 and CDR2: SEHNR, FQNEAQ (reference sequence). The length of the CDR3 is 11 residues. CDR3 in DNA: TGTGCCAGCATGAGCGGGAGGTTGCAGTATTTT. This gives the protein CASMSGRLQYF.

The genes are TRBV28 and TRBJ1-6; D gene uncertain. The CDR3 runs to 15 residues. The V gene lost 8 bases and the J gene lost 6 bases, with 17 bases spanning the gap. CDR1 and CDR2 (germline): MDHEN, SYDVKM. The CDR3 reads CASGEGGPVNSPLHF. The CDR3 nucleotides are TGTGCCAGCGGGGAGGGTGGGCCAGTTAATTCACCCCTCCACTTT.

This clonotype has more than one count but fewer than ten. The junction departs from the called germline gene at one end, perhaps through a read error. V is TRBV7-7 and J is TRBJ1-1; TRBD1 might be the D (6 bases). The CDR3 covers 15 residues. Germline V gene data show CDR1 as SSHAT and CDR2 as FNYEAQ (reference sequence). DNA of the CDR3: TGTGCTAGCAGCTTAGGGGGGGGGGGAGTCACTGAAGCTTTCTTT. Protein sequence: CASSLGGGGVTEAFF.

This clonotype was found many times. The chain employs TRBV28 and TRBJ2-7; 12 bases are a match to TRBD2. Trimming removed 5 bases from V and 6 bases from J; junction bases left unmatched: 8. This CDR3 comprises 15 residues. CDR1 MDHEN and CDR2 SYDVKM come from the germline V gene. CDR3 nucleotide sequence: TGTGCCAGCAGTCCGCTAGCGGGAGGGCTCGGCGAGCAGTACTTC. Its translation is CASSPLAGGLGEQYF.

This clonotype was counted at least ten times. This chain joins TRBV2 and TRBJ2-1, with D unresolved. Germline CDR1 reads SNHLY; CDR2 reads FYNNEI. This CDR3 contains 13 residues. The V end was cut by 4 bases, the J end by 2 bases, with 6 bases between. The CDR3 reads CASSGQAYNEQFF. CDR3 DNA sequence: TGTGCCAGCAGTGGACAAGCCTACAATGAGCAGTTCTTC.

This clonotype was picked up many times. The genes are TRBV12-3 or TRBV12-4 and TRBJ1-1; 7 bases align to TRBD1. The trim removed 6 bases at V and 4 bases at J, leaving 11 bases unmatched. The CDR3 totals 15 residues. The CDR3 sequence: CASRQSGQAATEAFF. In nucleotides, the CDR3 is TGTGCCAGCAGGCAAAGTGGACAGGCGGCCACTGAAGCTTTCTTT.

There are many counts of this clonotype. The genes are TRBV5-6 and TRBJ2-7; 7 bases line up with TRBD2. Germline assignment: CDR1 SGHDT and CDR2 YYEEEE. Losses at the gene ends were 3 bases for V and 5 bases for J; bases not matched to a gene: 11. The CDR3 extends over 15 amino acids. As DNA, the CDR3 is TGTGCCAGCAGCTATTATCCCCTAGCGGAAAACGAGCAGTACGTC. This translates into CASSYYPLAENEQYV.

This clonotype was detected ten times or more. This chain uses TRBV7-2 with TRBJ2-3, with 7 bases that match TRBD2. V shed 4 bases, J shed 8 bases, and the junction held 15 bases outside the gene matches. Germline values: CDR1 SGHTA, CDR2 FQGNSA. The CDR3 sequence is 16 residues long. The CDR3 sequence: CASSSVRAGAGGTQYF. In nucleotides, the CDR3 is TGTGCCAGCAGCTCCGTCCGGGCGGGAGCCGGGGGTACGCAGTATTTT.

This clonotype came up many times. The genes are TRBV28 and TRBJ2-3, with 10 nucleotides matching TRBD2. Germline loops: CDR1 MDHEN, CDR2 SYDVKM. The CDR3 covers 18 residues. V shed 3 bases and J 4 bases; nucleotides not matched to a gene: 13. This CDR3 is CASSFLTVAGGGADTQYF. The CDR3 nucleotides are TGTGCCAGCAGTTTCTTGACTGTAGCGGGAGGTGGTGCAGATACGCAGTATTTT.

Of note for this clonotype: With a much larger clone just one base away, this may be a read error. The chain employs TRBV6-2 or TRBV6-3 and TRBJ2-6; possibly TRBD1 for D (6 bases). The germline gives CDR1 MNHEY, CDR2 SVGEGT. The CDR3 has 15 residues. CDR3 region: CASSRRGAGAKVLTF. The CDR3 DNA sequence: TGTGCCAGCAGTCGCAGGGGAGCTGGGGCCAAGGTCCTGACTTTC.

This clonotype has only a few counts. The chain has TRBV24-1 and TRBJ1-2, with 7 bases identical to TRBD1. V shed 3 bases and J 2 bases; nucleotides not matched to a gene: 2. The CDR3 contains 14 residues. CDR1 and CDR2 (germline): KGHDR, SFDVKD. In DNA, the CDR3 is TGTGCCACCAGTGATCTGACAGGGAACTATGGCTACACCTTC. Its translation: CATSDLTGNYGYTF.

This clonotype was seen ten or more times. Sequence at one end of the junction differs from germline and may be a read error. The J gene is TRBJ2-3, the V gene TRBV6-1; D could derive from TRBD1 or TRBD2 (5 bases each). The CDR3 spans 14 residues. Germline CDR1 is MNHNS and CDR2 is SASEGT. The CDR3 protein is CASREGDRTDTQYF. The CDR3 DNA is TGTGCCAGCAGGGAAGGGGACCGCACAGATACGCAGTATTTT.

This clonotype was seen at least ten times. The chain combines TRBV7-2 with TRBJ2-3, with D possibly TRBD2 on 5 matching bases. Germline V CDR1 and CDR2: SGHTA, FQGNSA. Trimming shortened V by 0 bases and J by 3 bases, and 7 bases separated the two germline ends. The CDR3 length is 14 residues. Written as DNA, the CDR3 is TGTGCCAGCAGCTTAGCGGGAGCAACAGATACGCAGTATTTT. Protein: CASSLAGATDTQYF.

This clonotype was detected ten times or more. In DNA form, the CDR3 reads TGTGCCAGCGCAAGGAGCGATGGCTACACCTTC. Amino acid sequence: CASARSDGYTF. The chain joins TRBV7-9 to TRBJ1-2; no reliable D call. In germline, CDR1 is SEHNR, CDR2 FQNEAQ (reference sequence). The CDR3 has 11 amino acids. V was pared by 8 bases and J by 6 bases, with 10 bases between.

This clonotype was seen many times. The chain joins TRBV7-2 to TRBJ2-2; D might be TRBD2 (5 bases). The CDR3 consists of 16 residues. The germline CDR1 and CDR2 sequences are SGHTA and FQGNSA. The V end lost 5 bases, the J end lost 1 base, and 14 bases lay between the germline ends. This CDR3 reads CASSQIGVRNTGELFF. The CDR3 DNA reads as TGTGCCAGCAGCCAAATCGGGGTACGGAACACCGGGGAGCTGTTTTTT.

The rearrangement uses TRBV5-1 and TRBJ2-1; D remains unclear. CDR3 size: 15 residues. V lost 0 bases, J lost 3 bases, and 10 bases lay in between. The V gene's germline CDR1 is SGHRS and CDR2 YFSETQ. The CDR3 nucleotides read TGCGCCAGCAGCTTGGTAGGTCCCAGCTACAATGAGCAGTTCTTC. Translation gives CASSLVGPSYNEQFF.

The sample holds many counts of this clonotype. The chain has TRBV12-3 or TRBV12-4 and TRBJ2-7, with 9 bases matching TRBD1. This CDR3 region has 15 residues. The ends lost 2 bases at V and 2 bases at J; junction bases unmatched: 4. CDR3 region: CASSLRGDRAYEQYF. CDR3 DNA: TGTGCCAGCAGTTTAAGGGGGGACAGGGCCTACGAGCAGTACTTC.

This clonotype showed up many times. The CDR3 sequence is CASSSPALGQGASGYTF. The CDR3, as DNA: TGTGCCAGCAGTTCACCCGCTTTGGGACAGGGGGCAAGTGGCTACACCTTC. V is TRBV28 and J is TRBJ1-2; 12 positions match TRBD1. The CDR3 extends over 17 amino acids. V shed 4 bases and J 7 bases; nucleotides not matched to a gene: 13. The germline CDR1 and CDR2 sequences are MDHEN and SYDVKM.

This clonotype was seen only a few times. This chain connects TRBV2 to TRBJ2-7; 7 bases are shared with TRBD1. From germline, CDR1 is SNHLY and CDR2 FYNNEI. J gave up 7 bases and V 6 bases, and 6 bases lay outside the gene matches. The CDR3 is 12 amino acids. The CDR3 coding sequence is TGTGCCAGCAGCCAGGGGGTGGGGGAGCAGTACGTC. Its translation: CASSQGVGEQYV.

This clonotype was detected only a few times. The V call is TRBV20-1, the J call TRBJ1-6, with no clear D. V was shortened by 0 bases and J by 0 bases, with 12 bases between the two germline ends. The CDR3 has 17 amino acids. From germline, CDR1 is DFQATT and CDR2 SNEGSKA (reference sequence). CDR3 sequence reads: CSARERDPSSYNSPLHF. Written as DNA, the CDR3 is TGCAGTGCTAGAGAGAGGGATCCTAGCTCCTATAATTCACCCCTCCACTTT.